These T cell receptor beta chains were read from a single sample in a study of Graves' ophthalmopathy and Graves' hyperthyroidism. From the multiplex PCR reads, TCRdb called clonotypes with MiXCR, one entry per CDR3 protein. Here the sample spans roughly 170,000 distinct CDR3 sequences, under 45% being singletons. Sequencing was performed on peripheral blood. The receptors derive from a man aged 25 to 40 with Graves' ophthalmopathy. Both conserved end residues are part of each CDR3. D genes are given only for firm matches. Clone size is given for some rows only: seen once, a few or many times, or a class if the clone is expanded.

d_gene	v_gene	j_gene	abundance	CDR3aa	CDR3nt
TRBD2	TRBV7-2	TRBJ2-5	once	CASTLTGTRGETQYF	TGTGCCAGCACCCTGACCGGGACTAGGGGCGAGACCCAGTACTTC
.	TRBV28	TRBJ1-1	few	CASSPFDGGGTEAFF	TGTGCCAGCAGTCCCTTCGACGGAGGGGGCACTGAAGCTTTCTTT
TRBD2	TRBV20-1	TRBJ2-5	.	CSARRAGDLQETQYF	TGCAGTGCTAGACGTGCGGGAGACCTCCAAGAGACCCAGTACTTC
.	TRBV12-5	TRBJ2-5	.	CASGLVGETQYF	TGTGCTAGTGGTTTGGTCGGGGAGACCCAGTACTTC
TRBD2	TRBV11-2	TRBJ2-2	.	CASSLGLAGTSNTGEMFF	TGTGCCAGCAGCTTAGGACTAGCGGGAACTTCGAACACCGGGGAGATGTTTTTT
.	TRBV6-2/TRBV6-3	TRBJ1-1	medium-sized	CASSRLRGLDTEAFF	TGTGCCAGCAGCCGCCTGCGGGGCTTGGACACTGAAGCTTTCTTT
.	TRBV12-3/TRBV12-4	TRBJ1-1	.	CASSAFSGNTEAFF	TGTGCCAGCAGCGCTTTTAGTGGGAACACTGAAGCTTTCTTT
.	TRBV24-1	TRBJ1-5	.	CATSDFPAGPQHF	TGTGCCACCAGTGATTTTCCTGCGGGGCCCCAGCATTTT
TRBD1	TRBV7-6	TRBJ2-5	.	CASSFPSTNRGLSDGQETQYF	TGTGCCAGCAGCTTCCCTAGTACCAACAGGGGTCTATCGGATGGACAAGAGACCCAGTACTTC
.	TRBV10-3	TRBJ2-4	many	CAISVPRGNIQYF	TGTGCCATCAGTGTTCCCAGGGGAAACATTCAGTACTTC
.	TRBV28	TRBJ2-7	.	CASSSPGGGAKYEQYF	TGTGCCAGCAGTTCCCCTGGAGGGGGCGCGAAATACGAGCAGTACTTC
TRBD1	TRBV6-5	TRBJ1-2	many	CASSYLAGGDGYTF	TGTGCCAGCAGTTACTTAGCAGGGGGCGATGGCTACACCTTC
.	TRBV27	TRBJ2-2	many	CASSPNGRNTGELFF	TGTGCCAGCTCCCCAAACGGGCGGAACACCGGGGAGCTGTTTTTT
.	TRBV29-1	TRBJ2-7	once	CSVPSQSSYEQYF	TGCAGCGTTCCTAGCCAAAGCTCCTACGAGCAGTACTTC
.	TRBV7-2	TRBJ2-5	many	CASSLEWGETQYF	TGTGCCAGCAGCTTAGAGTGGGGGGAGACCCAGTACTTC
.	TRBV12-3/TRBV12-4	TRBJ2-6	many	CASSVGSSGANVLTF	TGTGCCAGCAGCGTGGGGTCGTCTGGGGCCAACGTCCTGACTTTC
.	TRBV2	TRBJ1-1	many	CASSRDGNTEAFF	TGTGCCAGCAGTCGGGACGGGAACACTGAAGCTTTCTTT
TRBD1	TRBV12-3/TRBV12-4	TRBJ2-7	many	CASGPGQGIYEQYF	TGTGCCAGCGGACCGGGACAGGGGATTTACGAGCAGTACTTC
TRBD1	TRBV18	TRBJ1-1	many	CASSGETGGAGTEAFF	TGTGCCAGCTCAGGTGAGACAGGGGGCGCGGGCACTGAAGCTTTCTTT
.	TRBV20-1	TRBJ2-5	many	CSARLGGETQYF	TGCAGTGCTAGACTAGGGGGGGAGACCCAGTACTTC
TRBD1	TRBV11-2	TRBJ2-7	many	CASSARTGGYEQYF	TGTGCCAGCAGCGCGCGGACAGGGGGCTACGAGCAGTACTTC
TRBD2	TRBV6-2/TRBV6-3	TRBJ2-7	many	CASRRSGTPGEQYF	TGTGCCAGCAGACGTAGCGGGACTCCTGGCGAGCAGTACTTC
.	TRBV6-2/TRBV6-3	TRBJ1-2	many	CASSYGPGGYTF	TGTGCCAGCAGTTACGGTCCAGGGGGCTACACCTTC
.	TRBV27	TRBJ1-5	many	CASSLSPGDNQPQHF	TGTGCCAGCAGTTTATCGCCAGGGGACAATCAGCCCCAGCATTTT
.	TRBV29-1	TRBJ1-5	many	CSVAGNGNQPQHF	TGCAGCGTTGCGGGGAACGGCAATCAGCCCCAGCATTTT
TRBD1	TRBV12-3/TRBV12-4	TRBJ1-5	many	CASSGQGVQHF	TGTGCCAGCAGTGGACAGGGCGTCCAGCATTTT
.	TRBV28	TRBJ2-5	many	CASFPGTPLETQYF	TGTGCCAGCTTCCCCGGGACTCCCTTGGAGACCCAGTACTTC
.	TRBV6-2/TRBV6-3	TRBJ1-2	many	CASSYGSGYTF	TGTGCCAGCAGTTACGGTTCTGGCTACACCTTC
.	TRBV7-2	TRBJ1-5	.	CASSLDPGQPQHF	TGTGCCAGCAGCTTAGATCCAGGACAGCCCCAGCATTTT
TRBD1	TRBV19	TRBJ1-2	many	CASSPGQGVSGYTF	TGTGCCAGTAGTCCAGGACAGGGGGTCAGCGGCTACACCTTC
.	TRBV11-1	TRBJ1-1	many	CASRVGVQNTEAFF	TGTGCCAGCAGGGTAGGGGTCCAGAACACTGAAGCTTTCTTT
.	TRBV6-1	TRBJ1-1	.	CASSTRTRGNTEAFF	TGTGCCAGCAGTACCCGGACACGAGGGAACACTGAAGCTTTCTTT
.	TRBV28	TRBJ1-1	.	CASSLNRERDTEAFF	TGTGCCAGCAGTTTAAATAGGGAGCGGGACACTGAAGCTTTCTTT
.	TRBV6-1	TRBJ1-2	many	CASSERTPTGYTF	TGTGCCAGCAGTGAAAGGACACCAACTGGCTACACCTTC
TRBD1	TRBV7-2	TRBJ1-2	many	CASTATGNYGYTF	TGTGCCAGCACCGCGACAGGGAACTATGGCTACACCTTC
.	TRBV28	TRBJ2-7	.	CASSSTTREQYF	TGTGCCAGCAGTTCTACCACGCGGGAGCAGTACTTC
TRBD1	TRBV7-2	TRBJ2-7	many	CASSDGGQGYYEQYF	TGTGCCAGCAGCGACGGGGGACAGGGCTACTACGAGCAGTACTTC
.	TRBV29-1	TRBJ1-1	many	CSVDRRGAVVRAFF	TGCAGCGTTGATAGGCGGGGGGCGGTGGTGCGAGCTTTCTTT
.	TRBV6-2/TRBV6-3	TRBJ1-5	.	CASSYWGEGYQPQHF	TGTGCCAGCAGTTACTGGGGGGAAGGATACCAGCCCCAGCATTTT
.	TRBV12-3/TRBV12-4	TRBJ2-5	many	CASSSPRGQETQYF	TGTGCCAGCAGTTCCCCTCGGGGGCAAGAGACCCAGTACTTC
.	TRBV28	TRBJ1-1	.	CASTSGYTEAFF	TGTGCCAGCACCTCGGGTTACACTGAAGCTTTCTTT
.	TRBV5-1	TRBJ2-7	many	CASSSRERSYEQYF	TGCGCCAGCAGCTCCCGAGAGCGTTCCTACGAGCAGTACTTC
TRBD1	TRBV7-2	TRBJ2-5	many	CASSITGEETQYF	TGTGCCAGCAGCATCACAGGGGAAGAGACCCAGTACTTC